This T cell receptor beta chain was observed in a study of beta chain features in type 1 diabetes. Study-wide context: Healthy donors and patients showed comparable age, gender and cell yields.

On this clone: Its antigen is as yet unknown.

Germline-derived CDR1 and CDR2 are SGHRS and YFSETQ. CDR3 length equals 16 residues. V lost 0 bases to trimming and J lost 16 bases; unmatched junction nucleotides: 14. Study-level points and caveats: Across all four CD4+ subsets, people with type 1 diabetes showed modestly shorter TCRB CDR3s. There was no resolution here of whether HLA type influences TCRB rearrangement. When VDJ junctions were examined, type 1 diabetes patients showed fewer insertions and more deletions.

Expressed TCRB transcripts were sequenced, since all the RNA that had been isolated was reverse transcribed. An average of approximately 4 million reads was obtained for naive, central memory and regulatory T cell samples. The table came from immunoSEQ multiplex PCR; TCRdb's copy has only in-frame clones and leaves some out. The table lists hundreds of thousands of clones, roughly 13% of them singletons. This clonotype was sampled from a young man with type 1 diabetes. Sample: naive CD4+ T cells from blood. The chain carries TRBV5-1 and TRBJ2-1; 12 bases fit TRBD2. The CDR3 region is CASSLEGLAGHKTQFF. The CDR3 DNA reads as TGCGCCAGCAGCTTGGAAGGACTAGCGGGGCATAAGACGCAATTCTTC.